This T cell receptor (beta chain) was profiled in a study of blood T cell repertoires in COVID-19 (dated by TCRdb to about 2020). Regarding the study in general: The collaborator samples originated in the United States, Italy and Spain and spanned the acute and convalescent phases of COVID-19. The repertoires were made available in a free public database intended to serve as a resource for research on the immune response to SARS-CoV-2. The prospective study material was composed of cDNA or gDNA derived from T cells, B-cell-depleted T cells, or PBMCs. Where available, HLA class I and class II types were taken from metadata supplied by the sample provider and were not determined by assay-based typing. Samples came from the ongoing ImmuneRACE study (first 160 participants) plus 1,254 subjects from 6 global collaborators. Deeply sampled blood TCRbeta repertoires from subjects exposed to, actively infected with, or recovered from COVID-19 were included in the dataset. A de-identified subject ID, COVID-19 status, age in years and sex were almost always included in the sample metadata.

According to the germline V gene (reference sequence), CDR1 reads SGHKS and CDR2 reads YYEKEE. V sheds 4 bases and J sheds 4 bases, leaving 12 bases between their ends. The CDR3 holds 14 amino acids from the cysteine to the phenylalanine. The kept DNA is CDR3 alone, 42 bases in frame from the first base. General conclusions and limits of the study: The amount of clinical and demographic metadata varied by source and participant and was provided uncurated.

TCRbeta CDR3 regions were amplified from genomic DNA by means of the immunoSEQ Assay, a bias-controlled multiplex PCR. In the authors' own workflow: The number of nucleated cells in each sample was estimated by amplification of reference gene primers within the assay. To quantify the absolute abundance of each unique TCRbeta CDR3 rearrangement, sequence reads were collapsed and filtered. Productive Simpson clonality was computed per sample as the square root of Simpson's diversity index over productive rearrangements. Drawn from immuneACCESS, this table holds only the in-frame rearrangements with V and J called that TCRdb kept. Clones are partly lost; checked studies trace under half to an unresolved V gene and leave the rest unexplained. V and J calls plus clone size are reproduced from that table; the DNA served to infer D and trimming. The sample contains approximately 220,000 clones, roughly 91% of them found a single time. The top ten constitute about 4% of the sample.

With regard to this clone: Its antigen has not been determined. No quality values exist for individual bases; no much larger clone is one base distant.

In the prospective study, participants were roughly 18 to 100 years old, resided in about two dozen geographic areas of the United States, and were enrolled through a virtual design. Cohort assignment in the prospective study relied on participant-reported clinical history from a screening survey and a study questionnaire. In the prospective study, mobile phlebotomists collected whole blood, serum and a nasopharyngeal or oropharyngeal swab from each participant. Additional blood draws and questionnaires over an approximately 2-month period could optionally be provided by prospective study participants. Before DNA extraction, prospective study blood samples were shipped either frozen or at room temperature.

This clonotype was obtained from a woman aged 25 to 39 with acute COVID-19. The chain links TRBV5-5 with TRBJ2-1, with no D gene named confidently. The sample comprised PBMCs or T cells enriched from blood (not recorded which). This receptor has the CDR3 CASSPVRGYNEQFF. In nucleotides, the sequence is TGTGCCAGCAGCCCGGTTCGAGGTTACAATGAGCAGTTCTTC.